The text below deals with one T cell receptor (beta chain). The CDR3 loop spans 16 amino acids. Germline V gene data show CDR1 as GTSNPN and CDR2 as SVGIG (reference sequence). Losses at the gene ends were 3 bases for V and 3 bases for J; bases not matched to a gene: 8. The sample originates from a study of blood T cell repertoires in COVID-19. Original processing methods: Reference gene primer amplification yielded estimated nucleated cell counts. Profiling relied on immunoSEQ multiplex PCR, and the TCRdb table lists in-frame clones only, not all of them. From that table come the V and J calls and clone size; the DNA was used to work out D and trimming. Altogether about 150,000 clones are present, over 60% being singletons, with the ten largest covering 3.7%.

The sample comprised peripheral blood. The origin of this receptor is a woman aged 80 or older with acute or convalescent COVID-19. The chain recombines TRBV30 with TRBJ2-2, with 9 nucleotides matching TRBD1. This CDR3 reads CAWRNRGLGDTGELFF. CDR3 nucleotide sequence: TGTGCCTGGAGGAACAGGGGGCTCGGGGACACCGGGGAGCTGTTTTTT.